The rows below give T cell receptor beta chains drawn from one sample of a study of T cell responses to AZD1222 COVID-19 vaccine. The repertoire was sequenced with immunoSEQ multiplex PCR; TCRdb's copy has only in-frame clones and lacks some. The top ten clones hold approximately 1% of a sample with 100,000 to 150,000 clones, around 92% of them seen once. The sample here was peripheral blood, taken on day 0 of AZD1222 vaccination. All receptors come from an adult in good health. CDR3s include the opening cysteine and the closing phenylalanine or tryptophan.

len: 16
v_gene: TRBV6-4
CDR3aa: CASRTDRVRPTDTQYF

len: 17
v_gene: TRBV24-1
CDR3aa: CATSDLHGRGLTGELFF

len: 15
v_gene: TRBV18
CDR3aa: CASSPNRANTGELFF

len: 15
v_gene: TRBV9
CDR3aa: CASSVSWTLYNEQFF

len: 14
v_gene: TRBV9
CDR3aa: CASSGAGGPYEQYF

len: 15
v_gene: TRBV25-1
CDR3aa: CASSEWTEGHNEQFF

len: 13
v_gene: TRBV9
CDR3aa: CASSVAEGREQYF

len: 13
v_gene: TRBV9
CDR3aa: CASSVGTEETQYF

len: 14
v_gene: TRBV5-1
CDR3aa: CASSRTANTGELFF

len: 14
v_gene: TRBV5-6
CDR3aa: CASSLGSGADTQYF

len: 14
v_gene: TRBV25-1
CDR3aa: CASSDRGPRYGYTF

len: 14
v_gene: TRBV3-1/TRBV3-2
CDR3aa: CASSQDRVPNEQFF

len: 14
v_gene: TRBV2
CDR3aa: CASKPGTSDQPQHF

len: 15
v_gene: TRBV7-8
CDR3aa: CASSLLAGDTGELFF

len: 15
v_gene: TRBV2
CDR3aa: CASSRRSGSSYEQYF

len: 14
v_gene: TRBV7-8
CDR3aa: CASSPGRSYNEQFF

len: 14
v_gene: TRBV5-1
CDR3aa: CASSLSGGDTEAFF

len: 15
v_gene: TRBV5-1
CDR3aa: CASSLAGIDYNEQFF

len: 13
v_gene: TRBV2
CDR3aa: CASMREPGNTIYF

len: 13
v_gene: TRBV9
CDR3aa: CASSAGVTNVLTF

len: 16
v_gene: TRBV6-5
CDR3aa: CASSYSRAGGQETQYF

len: 15
v_gene: TRBV10-3
CDR3aa: CAISYTSGSTDTQYF

len: 14
v_gene: TRBV30
CDR3aa: CAWSNGKTNSPLHF

len: 14
v_gene: TRBV7-9
CDR3aa: CASSLPRDTGELFF

len: 14
v_gene: TRBV5-1
CDR3aa: CASSPAGGSYEQYF

len: 16
v_gene: TRBV7-2
CDR3aa: CASSPLRQGGTEKLFF

len: 14
v_gene: TRBV4-1
CDR3aa: CASSQDPTYNEQFF

len: 18
v_gene: TRBV11-2
CDR3aa: CASSLEAGAPNPYSPLHF

len: 16
v_gene: TRBV9
CDR3aa: CASSVGGHGSSYEQYF

len: 14
v_gene: TRBV6-5
CDR3aa: CASGGLAGAYEQYF

len: 13
v_gene: TRBV11-3
CDR3aa: CASSPHSAGELFF

len: 13
v_gene: TRBV29-1
CDR3aa: CSVERQWRGEQYF